This T cell receptor beta chain was obtained from a study of blood T cell repertoires in COVID-19. The CDR3 extends over 15 amino acids. Germline V gene data show CDR1 as SGHTA and CDR2 as FQGNSA. V was trimmed by 3 bases and J by 4 bases, leaving 15 bases between them. In the original analysis: For nucleated cells, counts were estimated from reference gene primer amplification. Assay: immunoSEQ multiplex PCR; the TCRdb copy retains only in-frame clones and omits some. That table gives V, J and clone size, and the DNA gave D and trimming. The data contain some 200,000 clones, over 80% of them seen just once; the ten biggest clones take up roughly 1.2%.

This chain links TRBV7-2 with TRBJ1-1, with a weak D call TRBD1 (5 bases). The receptor was derived from a woman under 40 with COVID-19, enrolled during active disease. The sample comprised peripheral blood. The CDR3 loop is CASSFRNQGGTEAFF. The CDR3 DNA is TGTGCCAGCAGCTTCCGAAATCAGGGAGGCACTGAAGCTTTCTTT.